These T cell receptor beta chains were read from a single sample in a study of blood T cell repertoires in COVID-19. Clones were read by immunoSEQ multiplex PCR, and TCRdb kept only the in-frame ones, dropping some. The table has about 82,000 clones, around 83% seen once; the top ten hold approximately 15%. Material for sequencing was peripheral blood. All receptors come from a woman aged 55-69 years with acute or convalescent COVID-19. Both conserved end residues are part of each CDR3. D genes are given only for firm matches. Where a row states a size, it is once, few, many or the class of an expanded clone; other rows omit it.

abundance	j_gene	d_gene	v_gene	len	CDR3aa	CDR3nt
-	TRBJ1-5	TRBD1	TRBV29-1	13	CSAGQGRNQPQHF	TGCAGCGCAGGACAGGGGCGCAATCAGCCCCAGCATTTT
once	TRBJ2-1	-	TRBV27	15	CASSSGQPSYNEQFF	TGTGCCAGCAGTTCGGGACAACCCTCCTACAATGAGCAGTTCTTC
-	TRBJ2-3	-	TRBV11-3	13	CASSPVATDTQYF	TGTGCCAGCAGCCCAGTAGCGACAGATACGCAGTATTTT
-	TRBJ1-1	-	TRBV18	14	CASSPLAGTTEAFF	TGTGCCAGCTCACCATTGGCGGGAACCACTGAAGCTTTCTTT
-	TRBJ1-2	TRBD1	TRBV11-2	15	CASSSDRGAHYGYTF	TGTGCCAGCAGCTCCGACAGGGGCGCCCACTATGGCTACACCTTC
-	TRBJ2-1	TRBD2	TRBV7-9	15	CASSSRLAGGGEQFF	TGTGCCAGCAGCTCCAGACTAGCGGGAGGGGGCGAGCAGTTCTTC
many	TRBJ2-6	TRBD1	TRBV28	17	CASMSGQLSSGANVLTF	TGTGCCAGCATGTCGGGACAGCTGTCCTCTGGGGCCAACGTCCTGACTTTC
-	TRBJ1-3	TRBD1	TRBV7-6	15	CASSLGTGSGNTIYF	TGTGCCAGCAGCTTAGGGACAGGGTCTGGAAACACCATATATTTT
-	TRBJ1-6	-	TRBV30	13	CACQRDINSPLHF	TGTGCCTGTCAACGGGATATCAATTCACCCCTCCACTTT
few	TRBJ1-3	-	TRBV6-5	16	CASSYSRTAIGNTIYF	TGTGCCAGCAGTTACTCAAGGACAGCCATTGGAAACACCATATATTTT
-	TRBJ2-3	TRBD2	TRBV5-1	14	CASNAAGVGDTQYF	TGCGCCAGCAATGCGGCGGGAGTGGGAGATACGCAGTATTTT
-	TRBJ2-5	TRBD2	TRBV5-4	15	CASSLGGGTQETQYF	TGTGCCAGCAGCTTGGGGGGGGGAACACAAGAGACCCAGTACTTC
-	TRBJ2-7	-	TRBV12-3/TRBV12-4	13	CASSLGESYEQYF	TGTGCCAGCAGTTTAGGAGAGTCCTACGAGCAGTACTTC